This T cell receptor (beta chain) emerged from a study of blood T cells in healthy people across ages. Overall study results and limits: Those diversity estimates obtained from one million T cells were thought to be underestimates.

Turning to this clonotype: Its antigen is currently unknown.

Sample donors were healthy Caucasian individuals that came from Russia, aged roughly 6 to 95. V shed 2 bases, J shed 5 bases, and the junction held 5 bases outside the gene matches. The CDR3 sequence is 16 residues long. CDR1 SGHTA and CDR2 FQGNSA come from the germline V gene. Primers used in a second PCR of roughly 6 to 12 cycles were a sample-barcoded 5' primer and a J-beta primer mix. In TCRdb, the 5' RACE reads were re-called with MiXCR into one record per CDR3 protein. The table shows approximately 1.5 million distinct CDR3 sequences, with approximately 39% occurring only once. This sequence was found in a young woman in good health. The sequenced sample consisted of blood. The V gene is TRBV7-2, the J gene TRBJ2-2, with TRBD2 identical over 10 bases. Here the CDR3 reads CASSLSGTSATGELFF. For the CDR3, the DNA is TGTGCCAGCAGCTTATCCGGGACTAGCGCTACCGGGGAGCTGTTTTTT. Based on the CDR3 plus reference TRBV7-2 and TRBJ2-2, the full variable domain is GAGVSQSPSNKVTEKGKDVELRCDPISGHTALYWYRQSLGQGLEFLIYFQGNSAPDKSGLPSDRFSAERTGGSVSTLTIQRTQQEDSAVYLCASSLSGTSATGELFFGEGSRLTVL.